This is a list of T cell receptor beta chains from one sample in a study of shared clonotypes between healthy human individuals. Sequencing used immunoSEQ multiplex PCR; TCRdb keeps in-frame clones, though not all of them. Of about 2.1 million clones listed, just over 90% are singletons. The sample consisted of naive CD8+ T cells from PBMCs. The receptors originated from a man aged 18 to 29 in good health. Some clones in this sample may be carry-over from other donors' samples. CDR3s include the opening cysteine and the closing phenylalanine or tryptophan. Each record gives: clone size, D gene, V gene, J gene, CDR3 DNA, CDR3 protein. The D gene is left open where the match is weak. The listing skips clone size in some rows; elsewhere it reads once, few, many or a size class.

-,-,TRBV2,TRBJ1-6,TGTGCCAGCAGTGCAGGGGCCCTCCACTTT,CASSAGALHF
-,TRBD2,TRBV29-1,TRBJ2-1,TGCAGCGTTAAAAGCGGGAGCACGAACAATGAGCAGTTCTTC,CSVKSGSTNNEQFF
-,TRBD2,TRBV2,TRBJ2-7,TGTGCCAGCAGGGCGGGAGGGTCCTACGAGCAGTACTTC,CASRAGGSYEQYF
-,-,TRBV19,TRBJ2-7,TGTGCCAGTAGTATGCGCGGGAAGCTCTACGAGCAGTACTTC,CASSMRGKLYEQYF
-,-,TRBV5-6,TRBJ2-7,TGTGCCAGCAGCTTGGAGGTTAGCGCGAACTCCTACGAGCAGTACTTC,CASSLEVSANSYEQYF
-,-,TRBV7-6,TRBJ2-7,TGTGCCAGCAGCTTACAGGGGTCCGAGCAGTACTTC,CASSLQGSEQYF
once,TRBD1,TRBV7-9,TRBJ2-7,TGTGCCAGCAGCTTAGCGCAGGGGGCGCGACGGGAGCAGTACTTC,CASSLAQGARREQYF
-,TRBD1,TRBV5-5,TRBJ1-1,TGTGCCAGCAGCGCGTACCGGGACAGGTCAAACACTGAAGCTTTCTTT,CASSAYRDRSNTEAFF
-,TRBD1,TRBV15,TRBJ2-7,TGTGCCACCAGCAGAAGTAGGGGACAGGGGATGTACGAGCAGTACTTC,CATSRSRGQGMYEQYF
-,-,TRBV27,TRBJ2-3,TGTGCCAGCAGTTCCCGGGACGGGAGTAGCACAGATACGCAGTATTTT,CASSSRDGSSTDTQYF
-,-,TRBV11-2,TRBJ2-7,TGTGCCAGCAGCTTAGTCGGGGTCCACGAGCAGTACTTC,CASSLVGVHEQYF
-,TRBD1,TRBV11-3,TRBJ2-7,TGTGCCAGCAGCCTAGGACAGGGGGCAGGAGAGCAGTACTTC,CASSLGQGAGEQYF
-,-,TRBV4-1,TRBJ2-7,TGCGCCAGCAGCCAAGGTTATAGCGTTAGTTACGAGCAGTACTTC,CASSQGYSVSYEQYF
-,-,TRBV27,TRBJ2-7,TGTGCCAGCATCGGTCGTAACGAGCAGTACTTC,CASIGRNEQYF
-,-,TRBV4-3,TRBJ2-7,TGCGCCAGCAGCCGCTCAAACGGCAGGGCCTACGAGCAGTACTTC,CASSRSNGRAYEQYF
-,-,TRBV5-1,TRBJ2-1,TGCGCCAGCAGCTTTCTCCCCCCGAGGCATAAGACAGTTAGCAAGGATGAGCAGTTCTTC,CASSFLPPRHKTVSKDEQFF
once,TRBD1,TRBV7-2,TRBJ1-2,TGTGCCAGCAGCTTAGATCCTTGGACAGGGCCTACTAACTATGGCTACACCTTC,CASSLDPWTGPTNYGYTF
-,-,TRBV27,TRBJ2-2,TGTGCCAGCAGTTTAACCCCGGTACCGGGCGGGCTAGCCGGGGAGCTGTTTTTT,CASSLTPVPGGLAGELFF
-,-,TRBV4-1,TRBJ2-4,TGCGCCAGCAGCCAAGTAGTTTTTAGGGACTCGAACATTCAGTACTTC,CASSQVVFRDSNIQYF
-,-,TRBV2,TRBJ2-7,TGTGCCAGCAGTGAAAGCCCGGAGCAGTACTTC,CASSESPEQYF
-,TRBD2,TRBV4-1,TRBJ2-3,TGCGCCAGCAGCCAAGTAAGTCGCGGGAGGGGCTTCATCGTAAGCACAGATACGCAGTATTTT,CASSQVSRGRGFIVSTDTQYF
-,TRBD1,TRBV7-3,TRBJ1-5,TGTGCCAGCAGCCGGGACAGGGTAAACAATCAGCCCCAGCATTTT,CASSRDRVNNQPQHF
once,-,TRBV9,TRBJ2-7,TGTGCCAGCAGGGAGGATATGTCCTACGAGCAGTACTTC,CASREDMSYEQYF
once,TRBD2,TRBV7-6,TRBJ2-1,TGTGCCAGCAGCCCAAGCGGGAGGGTTTCCCAAGAGCAGTTCTTC,CASSPSGRVSQEQFF